Sequencing of this T cell receptor (beta chain) was carried out in a study of T cells in Graves' hyperthyroidism and ophthalmopathy. Study-wide findings and caveats: Classification by a 13 V-J model distinguished ophthalmopathy from stable hyperthyroidism.

The investigators amplified TCR beta CDR3 regions from RNA transcripts. TCR CDR3 regions were first amplified by RT-PCR with HTBI primers. TCRdb reprocessed the multiplex PCR reads with MiXCR, giving one entry per CDR3 protein. Of some 600,000 distinct CDR3 sequences detected, approximately 13% appear once; the ten largest clones hold roughly 5.7%. This clonotype came up many times. Its matching antigen is unknown. Germline lookup yields CDR1 MNHNS and CDR2 SASEGT. The ends lost 0 bases at V and 5 bases at J; junction bases unmatched: 5. This CDR3 is 16 amino acids long. Newly diagnosed patients aged 18 to 65 had hyperthyroidism of under 2 months' duration. Fresh peripheral blood, approximately 9.7 ml, was the source of the PBMCs.

The J gene is TRBJ2-7, the V gene TRBV6-1; 12 bases match TRBD2. The sequenced sample consisted of blood. This receptor was taken from a woman aged 25 to 39 with Graves' hyperthyroidism that later progressed to Graves' ophthalmopathy. In DNA form, the CDR3 reads TGTGCCAGCAGTGAAGCCGCACTAGCGGGAGGCGACGAGCAGTACTTC. It specifies CASSEAALAGGDEQYF.